This TCR beta chain comes out of a study of post-analysis software for immune sequencing data. Study information: Several disease courses (relapsing-remitting, secondary progressive and progressive-relapsing) of multiple sclerosis were included. Study-wide findings and caveats: Analysis by F measure revealed that same-batch samples clustered strongly together.

With regard to this clonotype: Its target is not known.

Unique molecular identifiers had been added to the TCR beta cDNA libraries. Input populations of about 0.95 to 10 million T cells gave rise to 500,000 or so cDNA molecules. TCRdb redid the calling of the PCR reads with MiXCR, one entry per CDR3 protein. The table includes about 430,000 distinct CDR3 sequences, less than 40% detected once. The sequence was obtained from a girl aged 2 to 9 with multiple sclerosis. Specimen: blood.

CDR3 coding DNA: TGTGCCAGCAGCCATGACCGGGGGCTTTCTGGGGCCAACGTCCTGACTTTC. It codes for CASSHDRGLSGANVLTF. The chain joins TRBV7-9 to TRBJ2-6, with D perhaps given as TRBD1 or TRBD2 (6 bases each). The germline V gene encodes CDR1 SEHNR and CDR2 FQNEAQ (reference sequence). The CDR3 is made up of 17 amino acids. V lost 5 bases and J 1 base, leaving 15 bases between the germline ends.